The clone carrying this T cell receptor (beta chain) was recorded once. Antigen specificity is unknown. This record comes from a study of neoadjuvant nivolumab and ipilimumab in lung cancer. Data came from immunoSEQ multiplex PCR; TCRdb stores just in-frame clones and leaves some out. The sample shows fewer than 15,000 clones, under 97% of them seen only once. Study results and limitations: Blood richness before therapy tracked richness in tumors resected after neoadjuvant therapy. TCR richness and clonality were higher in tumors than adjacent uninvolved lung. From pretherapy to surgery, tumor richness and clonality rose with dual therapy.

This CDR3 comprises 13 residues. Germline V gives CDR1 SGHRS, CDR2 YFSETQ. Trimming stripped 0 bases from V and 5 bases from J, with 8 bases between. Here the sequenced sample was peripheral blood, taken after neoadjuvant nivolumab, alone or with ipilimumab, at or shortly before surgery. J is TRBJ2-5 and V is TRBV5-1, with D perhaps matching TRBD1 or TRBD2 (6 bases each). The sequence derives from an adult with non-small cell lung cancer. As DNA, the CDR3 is TGCGCCAGCAGCTTGGTGGGGGGCGAGACCCAGTACTTC. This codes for CASSLVGGETQYF.